This T cell receptor (beta chain) came from a study of control samples from healthy donors and cancer patients. Clones were sequenced by immunoSEQ multiplex PCR, and TCRdb holds only the in-frame ones, with some missing. Among 390,000 or so clones listed, 75% to 95% were seen once. The V gene lost 0 bases and the J gene lost 3 bases, with 15 bases spanning the gap. From germline, CDR1 is MNHEY and CDR2 SVGEGT. This CDR3 has 16 amino acids. The TCR sequence derives from a man aged 40-55 years with head and neck cancer. The V gene is TRBV6-2 or TRBV6-3, the J gene TRBJ2-7; possibly TRBD2 for D (6 bases). The sample comprised PBMCs. As DNA, the CDR3 is TGTGCCAGCAGTTACTCCCGGGAGCGACCAAGCTACGAGCAGTACTTC. This gives the protein CASSYSRERPSYEQYF.